This is a list of T cell receptor beta chains from one sample in a study of blood T cell repertoires in COVID-19. Data came from immunoSEQ multiplex PCR; TCRdb stores just in-frame clones and leaves some out. The sample lists 200,000 to 300,000 clones; 80% to 90% were seen once. Sequenced material: peripheral blood. These receptors all come from a woman between 50 and 59 years old with acute or convalescent COVID-19. Each CDR3 is given with its conserved first and last residue. D genes are given only for firm matches. Size tells how often a clone was seen (once, few, many) or the class of an expanded clone, and some rows leave it out.

j_call clone_size v_call d_call cdr3_nt cdr3_aa
TRBJ2-5 . TRBV5-1 TRBD1 TGCGCCAGCAGCTTGGGGGACAGTATACAAGAGACCCAGTACTTC CASSLGDSIQETQYF
TRBJ2-2 . TRBV29-1 TRBD1 TGCAGCGGCGACAGGGCCAACACCGGGGAGCTGTTTTTT CSGDRANTGELFF
TRBJ1-4 once TRBV5-1 TRBD1 TGCGCCAGCAGCGAACGGGACAGCCGCGCAACTAATGAAAAACTGTTTTTT CASSERDSRATNEKLFF
TRBJ2-3 . TRBV24-1 TRBD1 TGTGCCACCAGTGATTTTCGCGGGACAGGGGGCACAGATACGCAGTATTTT CATSDFRGTGGTDTQYF
TRBJ1-1 . TRBV29-1 . TGCAGCGTTGAACCGTCGCTACTGAACACTGAAGCTTTCTTT CSVEPSLLNTEAFF
TRBJ2-1 . TRBV11-3 . TGTGCCAGCAGCGTAGGAGGTAGCTCCTACAATGAGCAGTTCTTC CASSVGGSSYNEQFF
TRBJ2-1 once TRBV7-3 . TGTGCCAGCAGCCTCGGGACTCTGAACAATGAGCAGTTCTTC CASSLGTLNNEQFF
TRBJ2-3 . TRBV18 . TGTGCCAGCTCACCACCTCTCACAGATACGCAGTATTTT CASSPPLTDTQYF
TRBJ1-1 . TRBV18 . TGTGCCAGCTCACCTTCGACAGAGAACACTGAAGCTTTCTTT CASSPSTENTEAFF
TRBJ2-7 . TRBV27 . TGTGCCAGCAGTTCCCCCTCTGTAGGGAGCTACGAGCAGTACTTC CASSSPSVGSYEQYF
TRBJ2-3 once TRBV14 TRBD2 TGTGCCAGCAGCCAAGATTCGGCGGGAGGCGTGCAGTATTTT CASSQDSAGGVQYF
TRBJ2-7 once TRBV7-8 TRBD1 TGTGCCAGCAGCCCAGGGACAGGGGCTCTCTACGAGCAGTACTTC CASSPGTGALYEQYF
TRBJ2-7 . TRBV7-4 . TGTGCCAGCAGCTTAGTTTGGGGGACTTCCTACGAGCAGTACTTC CASSLVWGTSYEQYF
TRBJ2-7 . TRBV6-2/TRBV6-3 . TGTGCCAGCAGTTACGTTAGCTGGCCAAAAGCCACCTACGAGCAGTACTTC CASSYVSWPKATYEQYF
TRBJ1-2 . TRBV28 TRBD1 TGTGCCAGCAGTCGGACAGGGAGCAACACCTTC CASSRTGSNTF
TRBJ1-2 . TRBV27 TRBD1 TGTGCCAGCACCGGGACAGCCAAGAGGGGCTACACCTTC CASTGTAKRGYTF
TRBJ2-3 . TRBV5-1 TRBD1 TGCGCCAGCAGCTTCCGGACAGGGTTAGATACGCAGTATTTT CASSFRTGLDTQYF
TRBJ2-3 . TRBV6-2/TRBV6-3 . TGTGCCAGCAGTTACCCAGGCAGGGGCACAGATACGCAGTATTTT CASSYPGRGTDTQYF
TRBJ2-3 . TRBV28 TRBD1 TGTGCCAGCAGTTTCCGACAGGGTAGCACAGATACGCAGTATTTT CASSFRQGSTDTQYF
TRBJ2-1 . TRBV3-1/TRBV3-2 TRBD2 TGTGCCAGCAGCCAAGCTAGGGCTAGCGGGGCTCGTAGCTCCTACAATGAGCAGTTCTTC CASSQARASGARSSYNEQFF
TRBJ2-3 . TRBV5-1 TRBD1 TGCGCCAGCAGCTTGGCCGGTGGGACAGCCAGGCCAGATACGCAGTATTTT CASSLAGGTARPDTQYF
TRBJ1-2 . TRBV24-1 . TGTGCCACCAGTGTTAGAGACAGGTCTGGCTACACCTTC CATSVRDRSGYTF
TRBJ2-1 . TRBV4-1 . TGCGCCAGCAGCCAAAGGGGGGGGACATTCTCCTACAATGAGCAGTTCTTC CASSQRGGTFSYNEQFF
TRBJ2-1 . TRBV5-8 TRBD1 TGTGCCAGCAGCTTGTTAACAGGGGGTTGGGATGAGCAGTTCTTC CASSLLTGGWDEQFF
TRBJ2-1 . TRBV10-1 TRBD1 TGCGCCAGCAGTGATAGACAGGGGGCTTACAATGAGCAGTTCTTC CASSDRQGAYNEQFF
TRBJ1-1 . TRBV7-2 . TGTGCCAGCAGCTTAGGGTCAGGGGTCGGTGAAGCTTTCTTT CASSLGSGVGEAFF
TRBJ2-1 . TRBV20-1 . TGCAGTGCTAGTTTGGGAGGCCCCCCACCCTACAATGAGCAGTTCTTC CSASLGGPPPYNEQFF
TRBJ2-1 . TRBV28 TRBD2 TGTGCCAGCAGTTTATCCCCGGGACTAGGGAGCTCCTACAATGAGCAGTTCTTC CASSLSPGLGSSYNEQFF
TRBJ2-1 . TRBV4-3 TRBD2 TGCGCCAGCAGCCGAACCGGGACTAGCGGCTACAATGAGCAGTTCTTC CASSRTGTSGYNEQFF
TRBJ2-7 . TRBV13 . TGTGCCAGCAGCTTAGGCGCTAGCCCCTACGAGCAGTACTTC CASSLGASPYEQYF
TRBJ2-5 . TRBV7-8 . TGTGCCAGCAGCCCCATGGAGACCCAGTACTTC CASSPMETQYF
TRBJ1-1 . TRBV6-5 TRBD1 TGTGCCAGTAAGCTAGGACAGGGGGCCACTGAAGCTTTCTTT CASKLGQGATEAFF
TRBJ1-2 . TRBV3-1/TRBV3-2 TRBD1 TGTGCCAGCAGCCAAGAGTCGGGACAGGGGGACTATGGCTACACCTTC CASSQESGQGDYGYTF
TRBJ2-3 . TRBV9 . TGTGCCAGCAGCGCCGATGGGGGGAGCACAGATACGCAGTATTTT CASSADGGSTDTQYF
TRBJ1-1 few TRBV7-9 . TGTGCCAGCAGCCTCATGGGGGGGACTGAAGCTTTCTTT CASSLMGGTEAFF
TRBJ1-2 once TRBV28 TRBD1 TGTGCCAGCAGTTTATGGGTCACAGGGGGTGATGGCTACACCTTC CASSLWVTGGDGYTF
TRBJ1-1 . TRBV19 . TGTGCCAGTAGTATCCGGTTCCGGGGAGCGAACACTGAAGCTTTCTTT CASSIRFRGANTEAFF
TRBJ1-1 . TRBV10-3 . TGTGCCATCAGCGCGACAGGGAACACTGAAGCTTTCTTT CAISATGNTEAFF
TRBJ2-4 . TRBV27 . TGTGCCAGCAGGGAACTAGGCTCGGGCAAAAACATTCAGTACTTC CASRELGSGKNIQYF
TRBJ1-5 . TRBV10-2 TRBD1 TGCGCCAGCAGCCAAAACAGGGGTTTTGATCAGCCCCAGCATTTT CASSQNRGFDQPQHF
TRBJ1-2 . TRBV3-1/TRBV3-2 . TGTGCCAGCAGCCAAGACCAGGGTAGCTATGGCTACACCTTC CASSQDQGSYGYTF
TRBJ2-2 . TRBV15 . TGTGCCACCAGCAGAGCCAAGGACAGACTGAACACCGGGGAGCTGTTTTTT CATSRAKDRLNTGELFF